The 2 T cell receptor beta chains presented below share a single source sample, sequenced in a study of regulatory T cells in long-lasting Graves disease. Arm-PCR of CDR3 regions and iRepertoire HTBI primers were used to build TCR beta libraries. One entry per CDR3 protein, called by TCRdb with MiXCR from the multiplex PCR reads. The sample shows hundreds of thousands of distinct CDR3 sequences, approximately 22% of them seen only once. Regarding time point: persistent/refractory GD, antithyroid drugs over 5 years with positive TRAb. The authors made the TCR library using RNA they extracted from PBMCs. Sequencing was performed on peripheral blood mononuclear cells (PBMCs), taken when the disease was refractory, from a patient treated with antithyroid drugs. The receptor source for this set is a female donor with Graves disease.

This clonotype was seen repeatedly, ten times or more. This sequence joins TRBV10-3 and TRBJ2-6, with D maybe TRBD1 (6 bases). The CDR3 extends over 17 amino acids. V was shortened by 7 bases and J by 1 base, with 17 bases between the two germline ends. The germline V gene has CDR1 ENHRY and CDR2 SYGVKD. DNA of the CDR3: TGTGCCATCATGGGGACAAGGGAGAGATCTGGGGCCAACGTCCTGACTTTC. Its translation is CAIMGTRERSGANVLTF.

The chain combines TRBV12-5 with TRBJ2-3; D call uncertain. V shed 8 bases and J shed 0 bases, with 9 bases lying between them. CDR1 is LGHNT and CDR2 is FRNRAP in the germline V gene. CDR3 length: 13 amino acids. The CDR3 bases are TGTGCTAGTATTTCTCCTAGCACAGATACGCAGTATTTT. Amino acids: CASISPSTDTQYF.